This TCR beta chain is from a study of T cells after yellow fever vaccination. The CDR3 length is 16 residues. From germline, CDR1 is LNHNV and CDR2 YYDKDF (reference sequence). The V gene lost 2 bases and the J gene lost 2 bases, with 15 bases spanning the gap. Findings and caveats of the study: One caveat is that FACS-sorted repertoires could contain abundant clonotypes contaminating from the bulk population.

This clonotype was seen a few times. Its antigen remains unidentified. 5'RACE template switching produced TCR cDNA carrying a universal primer site and UMIs. TCRdb itself ran the 5' RACE reads through MiXCR, one entry per CDR3 protein. The sample lists about 170,000 distinct CDR3 sequences, approximately 6.2% occurring once. Sequencing used CD4+ T cells sorted from PBMCs, obtained on the day of the first yellow fever vaccination. The sequence was obtained from a man between 18 and 29 years old who received the YFV17D yellow fever vaccine. The V call is TRBV15, the J call TRBJ1-1; D remains unclear. The DNA of the CDR3 is TGTGCCACCAGCAGACGCGTCGTAGGGCGCAACACTGAAGCTTTCTTT. It yields the protein CATSRRVVGRNTEAFF.